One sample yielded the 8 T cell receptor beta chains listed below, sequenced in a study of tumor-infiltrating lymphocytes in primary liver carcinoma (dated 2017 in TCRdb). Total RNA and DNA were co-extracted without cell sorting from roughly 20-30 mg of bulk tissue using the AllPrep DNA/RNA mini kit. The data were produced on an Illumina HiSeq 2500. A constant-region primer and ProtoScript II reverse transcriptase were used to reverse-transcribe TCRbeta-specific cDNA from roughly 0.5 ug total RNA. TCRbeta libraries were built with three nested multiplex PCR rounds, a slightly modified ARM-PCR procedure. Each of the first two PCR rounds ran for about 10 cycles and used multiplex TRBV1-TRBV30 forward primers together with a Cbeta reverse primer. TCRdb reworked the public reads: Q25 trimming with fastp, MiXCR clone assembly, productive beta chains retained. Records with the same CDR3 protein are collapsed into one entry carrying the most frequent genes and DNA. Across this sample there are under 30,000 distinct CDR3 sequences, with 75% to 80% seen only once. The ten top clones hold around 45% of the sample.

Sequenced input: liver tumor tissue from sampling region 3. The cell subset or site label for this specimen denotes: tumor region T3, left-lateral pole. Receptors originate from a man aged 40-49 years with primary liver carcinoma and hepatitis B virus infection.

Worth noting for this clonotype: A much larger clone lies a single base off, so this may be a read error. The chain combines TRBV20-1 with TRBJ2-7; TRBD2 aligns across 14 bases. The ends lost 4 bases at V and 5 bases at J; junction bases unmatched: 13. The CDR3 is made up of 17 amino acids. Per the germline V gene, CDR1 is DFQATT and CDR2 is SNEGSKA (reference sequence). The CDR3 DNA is TGCAGTGCTACTTTACCCAGGGGACTAGCGGGAGCAGACGAGCAGTACTTC. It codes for CSATLPRGLAGADEQYF.

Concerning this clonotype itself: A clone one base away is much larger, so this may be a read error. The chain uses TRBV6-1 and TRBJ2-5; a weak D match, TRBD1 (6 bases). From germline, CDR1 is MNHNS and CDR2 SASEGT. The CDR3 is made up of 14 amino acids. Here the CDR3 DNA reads TGTCCCAGCAGTGAACGCGGACAGTCTTCTACCCAGTACTTC. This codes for CPSSERGQSSTQYF.

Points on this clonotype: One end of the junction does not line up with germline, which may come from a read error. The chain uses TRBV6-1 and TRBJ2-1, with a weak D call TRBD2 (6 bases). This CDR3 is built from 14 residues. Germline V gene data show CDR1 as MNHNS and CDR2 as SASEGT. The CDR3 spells CASISGFGYNEQLF. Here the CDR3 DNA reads TGTGCCAGTATAAGCGGGTTTGGCTACAATGAGCAGCTCTTC.

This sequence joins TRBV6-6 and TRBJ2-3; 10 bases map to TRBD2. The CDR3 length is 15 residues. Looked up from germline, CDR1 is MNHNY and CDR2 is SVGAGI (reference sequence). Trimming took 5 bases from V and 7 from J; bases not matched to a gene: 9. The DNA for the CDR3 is TGTGCCAGCAGTCGAGCTAGCGGGAGAAGATATACGCAGTATTTT. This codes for CASSRASGRRYTQYF.

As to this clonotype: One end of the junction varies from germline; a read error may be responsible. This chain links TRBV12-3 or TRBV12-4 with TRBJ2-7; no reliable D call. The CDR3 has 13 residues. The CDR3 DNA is TGTGCCAGCACTCCTCGACTCACCTACGATCAGTACTTC. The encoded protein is CASTPRLTYDQYF.

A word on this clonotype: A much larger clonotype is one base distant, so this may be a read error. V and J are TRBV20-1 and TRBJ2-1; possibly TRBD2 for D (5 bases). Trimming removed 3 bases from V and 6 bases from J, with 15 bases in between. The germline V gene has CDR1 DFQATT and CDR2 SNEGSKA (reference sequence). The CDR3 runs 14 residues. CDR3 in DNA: TGCAGTGCTAGTATACTGCGGGCTATCAATGAGCAGTTCTTC. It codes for CSASILRAINEQFF.

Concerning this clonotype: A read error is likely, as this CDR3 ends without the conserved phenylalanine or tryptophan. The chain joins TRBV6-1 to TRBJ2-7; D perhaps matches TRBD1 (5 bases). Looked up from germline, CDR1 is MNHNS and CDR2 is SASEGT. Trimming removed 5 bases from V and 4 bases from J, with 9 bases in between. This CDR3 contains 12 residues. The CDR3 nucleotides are TGTGCCAGCAGTCAACAGGTATACGAGCAGTACTTA. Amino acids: CASSQQVYEQYL.

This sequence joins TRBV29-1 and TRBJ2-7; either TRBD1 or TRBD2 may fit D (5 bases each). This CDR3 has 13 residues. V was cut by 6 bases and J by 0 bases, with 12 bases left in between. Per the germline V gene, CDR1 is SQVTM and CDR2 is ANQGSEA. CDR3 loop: CSVDLQDSYEQYF. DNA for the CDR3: TGCAGCGTGGACTTACAGGACTCCTACGAGCAGTACTTC.